Listed below are T cell receptor beta chains from one sample, sequenced in a study of spatial heterogeneity in lung cancer. TCRdb redid the calling of the 5' RACE reads with MiXCR, one entry per CDR3 protein. The repertoire holds under 14,000 distinct CDR3 sequences, with approximately 6.3% as singletons. Material: PBMCs, obtained at surgery. The receptors were sampled from a male donor with early-stage non-small cell lung cancer. CDR3s include the opening cysteine and the closing phenylalanine or tryptophan. The D gene is left open where the match is weak. Only part of the rows carry a size: once, few, many, or a class if the clone is expanded.

CSGRGGNQPQHF	TGCAGCGGGAGGGGGGGCAATCAGCCCCAGCATTTT	12	many	TRBJ1-5	NA	TRBV20-1
CSASQGGSNYGYTF	TGCAGTGCTTCTCAGGGCGGGTCTAACTATGGCTACACCTTC	14	medium-sized	TRBJ1-2	NA	TRBV20-1
CASSVENEQFF	TGTGCCAGCAGCGTAGAGAATGAGCAGTTCTTC	11	many	TRBJ2-1	NA	TRBV9
CASSSRQGAVNTEAFF	TGTGCCAGCAGCTCAAGACAGGGGGCGGTGAACACTGAAGCTTTCTTT	16	few	TRBJ1-1	TRBD1	TRBV6-5
CSAQRDRAEAFF	TGCAGTGCTCAGCGGGACAGGGCAGAAGCTTTCTTT	12	NA	TRBJ1-1	TRBD1	TRBV20-1
CASSRTANNEQFF	TGTGCCAGTAGTCGGACAGCTAACAATGAGCAGTTCTTC	13	NA	TRBJ2-1	NA	TRBV19
CASSYRTGSYNSPLHF	TGTGCCAGCAGCTACCGGACAGGGAGCTATAATTCACCCCTCCACTTT	16	few	TRBJ1-6	TRBD1	TRBV7-8
CATSDHGTGSNTEAFF	TGTGCCACCAGTGATCATGGGACAGGGAGCAACACTGAAGCTTTCTTT	16	many	TRBJ1-1	TRBD1	TRBV24-1
CASSLAGGHYEQYF	TGTGCTAGCAGCTTGGCGGGAGGGCACTACGAGCAGTACTTC	14	medium-sized	TRBJ2-7	TRBD2	TRBV7-7
CASSLVRGPVGTQYF	TGTGCCAGCAGCTTGGTCAGGGGGCCTGTAGGGACCCAGTACTTC	15	many	TRBJ2-5	TRBD1	TRBV7-8
CASSRDPGTYEQYF	TGTGCCAGCAGCAGGGATCCCGGAACCTACGAGCAGTACTTC	14	few	TRBJ2-7	NA	TRBV11-2
CSVESSRTSTYSYNEQFF	TGCAGCGTTGAAAGTTCGAGGACTAGCACCTACTCCTACAATGAGCAGTTCTTC	18	medium-sized	TRBJ2-1	TRBD2	TRBV29-1
CASSPPSGSGANVLTF	TGTGCCAGCTCACCACCTAGCGGCTCTGGGGCCAACGTCCTGACTTTC	16	many	TRBJ2-6	NA	TRBV18
CAISIEADTQYF	TGTGCCATCAGTATCGAGGCAGATACGCAGTATTTT	12	medium-sized	TRBJ2-3	NA	TRBV10-3
CASSLAGRNTGELFF	TGTGCCAGCAGCTTAGCAGGCAGGAACACCGGGGAGCTGTTTTTT	15	few	TRBJ2-2	NA	TRBV7-2
CASSYRKGRTMMKPQHF	TGTGCCAGCAGTTACCGTAAGGGAAGGACGATGATGAAGCCCCAGCATTTT	17	medium-sized	TRBJ1-5	NA	TRBV6-2/TRBV6-3
CASSLDRIQETQYF	TGTGCCAGCAGCTTAGACAGGATCCAAGAGACCCAGTACTTC	14	many	TRBJ2-5	NA	TRBV7-2
CASSFLGTQYF	TGTGCCAGCAGTTTTTTGGGGACCCAGTACTTC	11	medium-sized	TRBJ2-5	NA	TRBV28
CSVVRTGRYEQYF	TGCAGCGTTGTTCGGACAGGGAGGTACGAGCAGTACTTC	13	medium-sized	TRBJ2-7	TRBD1	TRBV29-1
CASSEAPTGDTGELFF	TGTGCCAGCAGCGAGGCCCCGACAGGGGACACCGGGGAGCTGTTTTTT	16	many	TRBJ2-2	TRBD1	TRBV2